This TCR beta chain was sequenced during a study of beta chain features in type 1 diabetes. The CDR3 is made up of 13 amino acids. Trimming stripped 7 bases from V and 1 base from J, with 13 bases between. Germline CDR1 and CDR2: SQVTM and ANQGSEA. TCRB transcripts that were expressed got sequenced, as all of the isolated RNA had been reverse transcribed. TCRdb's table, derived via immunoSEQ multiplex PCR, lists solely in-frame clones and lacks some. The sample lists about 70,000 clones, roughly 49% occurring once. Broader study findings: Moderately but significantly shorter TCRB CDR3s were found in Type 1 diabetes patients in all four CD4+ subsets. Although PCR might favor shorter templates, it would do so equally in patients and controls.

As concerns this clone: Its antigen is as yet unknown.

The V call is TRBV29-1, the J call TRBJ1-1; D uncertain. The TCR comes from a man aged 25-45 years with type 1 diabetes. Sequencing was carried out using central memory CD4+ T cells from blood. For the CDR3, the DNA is TGCAGCGCCCAGGTATTTGCGAACACTGAAGCTTTCTTT. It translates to CSAQVFANTEAFF.